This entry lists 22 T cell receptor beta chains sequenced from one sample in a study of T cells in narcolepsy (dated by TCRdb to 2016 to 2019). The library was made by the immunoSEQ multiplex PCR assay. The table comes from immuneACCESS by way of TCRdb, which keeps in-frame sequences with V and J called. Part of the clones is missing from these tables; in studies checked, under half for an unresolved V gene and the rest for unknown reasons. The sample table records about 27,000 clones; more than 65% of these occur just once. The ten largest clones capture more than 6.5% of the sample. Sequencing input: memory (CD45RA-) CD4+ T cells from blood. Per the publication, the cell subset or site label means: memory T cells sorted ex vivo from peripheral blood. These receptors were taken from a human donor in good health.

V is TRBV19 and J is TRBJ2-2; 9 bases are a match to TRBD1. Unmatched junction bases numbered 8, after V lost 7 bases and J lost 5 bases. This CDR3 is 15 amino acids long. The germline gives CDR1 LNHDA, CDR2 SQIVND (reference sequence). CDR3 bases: TGTGCCAGTACCGTGACAGGGGGAAGGACCGGGGAGCTGTTTTTT. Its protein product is CASTVTGGRTGELFF.

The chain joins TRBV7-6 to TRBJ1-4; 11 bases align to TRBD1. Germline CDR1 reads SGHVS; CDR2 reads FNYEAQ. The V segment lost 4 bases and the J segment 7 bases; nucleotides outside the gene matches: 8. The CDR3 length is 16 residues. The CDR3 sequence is CASSYGSGTGGEKLFF. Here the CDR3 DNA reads TGTGCCAGCAGCTACGGTTCAGGGACAGGGGGTGAAAAACTGTTTTTT.

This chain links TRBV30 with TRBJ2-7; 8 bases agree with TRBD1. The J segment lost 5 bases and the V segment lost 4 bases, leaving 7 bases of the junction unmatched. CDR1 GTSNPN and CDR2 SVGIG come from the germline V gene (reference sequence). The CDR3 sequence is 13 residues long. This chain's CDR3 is CAWTGQGVNEQYF. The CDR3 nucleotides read TGTGCCTGGACCGGACAGGGAGTGAACGAGCAGTACTTC.

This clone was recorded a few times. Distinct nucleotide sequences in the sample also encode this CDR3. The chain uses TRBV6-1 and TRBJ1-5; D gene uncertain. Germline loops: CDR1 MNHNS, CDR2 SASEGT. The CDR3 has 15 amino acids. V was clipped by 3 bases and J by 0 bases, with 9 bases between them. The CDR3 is CASSEGSYSNQPQHF. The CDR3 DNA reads TGTGCCAGCAGTGAGGGATCTTATAGCAATCAGCCCCAGCATTTT.

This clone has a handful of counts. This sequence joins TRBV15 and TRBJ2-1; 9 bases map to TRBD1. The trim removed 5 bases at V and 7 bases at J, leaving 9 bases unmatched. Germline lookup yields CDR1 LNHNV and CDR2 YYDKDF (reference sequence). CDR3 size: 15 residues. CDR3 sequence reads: CATSGLVDRGNEQFF. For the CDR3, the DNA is TGTGCCACCAGCGGATTGGTGGACAGGGGAAATGAGCAGTTCTTC.

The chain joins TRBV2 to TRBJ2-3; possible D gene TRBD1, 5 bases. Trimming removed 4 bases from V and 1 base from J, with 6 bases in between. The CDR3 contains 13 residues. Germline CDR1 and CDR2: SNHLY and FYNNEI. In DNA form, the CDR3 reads TGTGCCAGCAGTGTCAGGGGCACAGATACGCAGTATTTT. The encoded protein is CASSVRGTDTQYF.

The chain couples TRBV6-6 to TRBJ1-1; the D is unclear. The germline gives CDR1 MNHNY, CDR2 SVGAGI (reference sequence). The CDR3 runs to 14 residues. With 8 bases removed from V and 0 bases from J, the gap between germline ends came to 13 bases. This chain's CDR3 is CASQEWRMNTEAFF. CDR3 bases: TGTGCCAGCCAGGAGTGGCGGATGAACACTGAAGCTTTCTTT.

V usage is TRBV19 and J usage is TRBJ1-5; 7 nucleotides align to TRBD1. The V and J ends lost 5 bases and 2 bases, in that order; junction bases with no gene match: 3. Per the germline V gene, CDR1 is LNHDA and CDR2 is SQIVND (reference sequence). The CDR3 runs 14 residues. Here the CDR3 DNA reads TGTGCCAGTAGTTCCGACAGGGGCAATCAGCCCCAGCATTTT. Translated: CASSSDRGNQPQHF.

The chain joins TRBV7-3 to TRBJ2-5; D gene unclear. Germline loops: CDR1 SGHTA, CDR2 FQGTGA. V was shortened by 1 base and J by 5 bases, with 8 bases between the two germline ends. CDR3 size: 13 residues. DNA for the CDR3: TGTGCCAGCAGCTTAATTGATCGGGAGACCCAGTACTTC. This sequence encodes CASSLIDRETQYF.

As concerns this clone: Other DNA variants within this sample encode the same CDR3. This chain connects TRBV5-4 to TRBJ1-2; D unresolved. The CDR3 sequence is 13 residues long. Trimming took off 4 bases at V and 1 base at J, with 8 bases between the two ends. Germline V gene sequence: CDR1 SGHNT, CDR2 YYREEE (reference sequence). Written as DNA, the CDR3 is TGTGCCAGCAGCCCCGACGGTAACTATGGCTACACCTTC. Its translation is CASSPDGNYGYTF. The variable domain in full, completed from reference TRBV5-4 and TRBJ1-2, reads ETGVTQSPTHLIKTRGQQVTLRCSSQSGHNTVSWYQQALGQGPQFIFQYYREEENGRGNFPPRFSGLQFPNYSSELNVNALELDDSALYLCASSPDGNYGYTFGSGTRLTVV.

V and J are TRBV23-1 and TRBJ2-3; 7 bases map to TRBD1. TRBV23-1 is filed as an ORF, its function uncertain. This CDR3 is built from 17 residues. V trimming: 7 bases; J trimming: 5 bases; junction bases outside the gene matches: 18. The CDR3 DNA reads TGCGCCAGCATAGACTTACGCCAGGGGGATTATGGAGATACGCAGTATTTT. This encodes CASIDLRQGDYGDTQYF.

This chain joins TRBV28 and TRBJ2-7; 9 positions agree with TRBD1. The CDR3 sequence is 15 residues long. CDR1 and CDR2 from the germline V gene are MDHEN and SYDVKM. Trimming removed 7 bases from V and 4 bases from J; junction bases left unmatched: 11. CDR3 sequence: CASKDRGARFYEQYF. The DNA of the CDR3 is TGTGCCAGCAAGGACAGGGGTGCAAGGTTTTACGAGCAGTACTTC.

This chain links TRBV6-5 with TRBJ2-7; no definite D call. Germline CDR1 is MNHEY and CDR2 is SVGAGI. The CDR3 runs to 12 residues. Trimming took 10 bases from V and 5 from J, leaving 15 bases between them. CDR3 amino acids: CATTETFNEQYF. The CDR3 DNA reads TGTGCCACGACGGAGACCTTCAACGAGCAGTACTTC.

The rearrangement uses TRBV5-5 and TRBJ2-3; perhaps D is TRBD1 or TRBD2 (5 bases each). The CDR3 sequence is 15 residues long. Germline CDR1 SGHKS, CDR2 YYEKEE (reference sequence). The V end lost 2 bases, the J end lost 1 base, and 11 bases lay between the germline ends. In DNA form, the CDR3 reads TGTGCCAGCAGCTTCCCGGGACCCGGCACAGATACGCAGTATTTT. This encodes CASSFPGPGTDTQYF.

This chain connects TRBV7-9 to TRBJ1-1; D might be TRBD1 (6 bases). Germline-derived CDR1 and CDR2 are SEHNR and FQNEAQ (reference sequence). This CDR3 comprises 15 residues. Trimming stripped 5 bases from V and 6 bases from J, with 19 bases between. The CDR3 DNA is TGTGCCAGCAGCCGGGATGGGGGCGTCTTGGCTGAAGCTTTCTTT. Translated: CASSRDGGVLAEAFF.

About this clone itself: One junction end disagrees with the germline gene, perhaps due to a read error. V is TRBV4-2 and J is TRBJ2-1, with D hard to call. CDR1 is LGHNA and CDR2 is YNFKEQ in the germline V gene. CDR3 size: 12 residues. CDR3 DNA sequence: TGTGCCAGCAACCAACCCTACAATGAGCAGTTCTTC. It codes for CASNQPYNEQFF.

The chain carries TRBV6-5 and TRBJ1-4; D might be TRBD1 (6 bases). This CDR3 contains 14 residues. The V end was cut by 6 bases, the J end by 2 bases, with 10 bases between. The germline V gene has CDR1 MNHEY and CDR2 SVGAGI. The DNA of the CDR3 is TGTGCCAGCAGCCTCAGGGGCACTAATGAAAAACTGTTTTTT. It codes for CASSLRGTNEKLFF.

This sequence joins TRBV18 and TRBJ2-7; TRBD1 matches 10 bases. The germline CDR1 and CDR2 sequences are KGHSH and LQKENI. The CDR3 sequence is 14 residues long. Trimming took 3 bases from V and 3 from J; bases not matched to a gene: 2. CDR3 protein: CASSPRDRGYEQYF. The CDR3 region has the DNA TGTGCCAGCTCACCCAGGGACAGGGGCTACGAGCAGTACTTC. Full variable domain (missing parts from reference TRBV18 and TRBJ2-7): NAGVMQNPRHLVRRRGQEARLRCSPMKGHSHVYWYRQLPEEGLKFMVYLQKENIIDESGMPKERFSAEFPKEGPSILRIQQVVRGDSAAYFCASSPRDRGYEQYFGPGTRLTVT.

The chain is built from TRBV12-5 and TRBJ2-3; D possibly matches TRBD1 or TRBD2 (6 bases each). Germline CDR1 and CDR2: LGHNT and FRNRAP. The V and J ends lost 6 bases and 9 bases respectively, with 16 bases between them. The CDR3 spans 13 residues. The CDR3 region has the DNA TGTGCTAGTGGCCCGGCGGGGCAGGGGACGCAGTATTTT. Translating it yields CASGPAGQGTQYF.

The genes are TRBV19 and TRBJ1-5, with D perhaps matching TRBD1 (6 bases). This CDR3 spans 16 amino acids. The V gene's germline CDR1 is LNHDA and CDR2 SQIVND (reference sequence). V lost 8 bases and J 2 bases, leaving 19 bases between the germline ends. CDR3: CASLYLGGDGNQPQHF. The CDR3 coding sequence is TGTGCCAGTCTTTATCTGGGGGGCGATGGCAATCAGCCCCAGCATTTT.

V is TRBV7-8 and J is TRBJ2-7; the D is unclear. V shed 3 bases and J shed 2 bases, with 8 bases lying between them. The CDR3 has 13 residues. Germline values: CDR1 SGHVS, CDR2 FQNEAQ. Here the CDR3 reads CASSLDRAYEQYF. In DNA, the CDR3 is TGTGCCAGCAGCTTGGACCGAGCCTACGAGCAGTACTTC.

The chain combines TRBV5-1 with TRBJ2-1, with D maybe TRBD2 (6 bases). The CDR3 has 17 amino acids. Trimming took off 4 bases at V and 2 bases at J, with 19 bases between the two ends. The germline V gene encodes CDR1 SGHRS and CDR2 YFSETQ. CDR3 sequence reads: CASSPGLRGMAYNEQFF. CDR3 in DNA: TGCGCCAGCAGCCCTGGTTTACGGGGGATGGCCTACAATGAGCAGTTCTTC.